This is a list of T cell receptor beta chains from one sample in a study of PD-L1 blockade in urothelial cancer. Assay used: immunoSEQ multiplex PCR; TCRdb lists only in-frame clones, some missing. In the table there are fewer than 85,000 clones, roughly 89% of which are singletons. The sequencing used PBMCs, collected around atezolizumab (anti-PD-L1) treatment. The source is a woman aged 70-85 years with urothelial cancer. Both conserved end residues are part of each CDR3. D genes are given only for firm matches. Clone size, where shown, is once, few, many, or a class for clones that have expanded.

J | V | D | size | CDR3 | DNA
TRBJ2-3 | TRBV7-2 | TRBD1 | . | CASRTTGWSDTQYF | TGTGCCAGCAGGACGACAGGGTGGTCTGATACGCAGTATTTT
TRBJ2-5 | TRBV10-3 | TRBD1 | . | CAISEDRGMETQYF | TGTGCCATCAGCGAGGACAGGGGGATGGAGACCCAGTACTTC
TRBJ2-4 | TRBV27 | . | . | CASARTGPGIQYF | TGTGCCAGCGCTCGAACAGGTCCGGGCATTCAGTACTTC
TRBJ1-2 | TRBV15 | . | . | CATSSSGQYFRIYGYTF | TGTGCCACCAGCAGTTCCGGACAGTACTTTCGTATCTATGGCTACACCTTC
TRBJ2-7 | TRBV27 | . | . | CASSLWRNPYEQYF | TGTGCCAGCAGTTTGTGGCGGAATCCGTACGAGCAGTACTTC
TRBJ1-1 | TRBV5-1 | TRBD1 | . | CASSLGQLKLEAFF | TGCGCCAGCAGCCTGGGACAGCTGAAACTTGAAGCTTTCTTT
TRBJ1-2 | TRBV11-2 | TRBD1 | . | CASSLAIQGYYGYTF | TGTGCCAGCAGCTTAGCGATACAGGGGTACTATGGCTACACCTTC
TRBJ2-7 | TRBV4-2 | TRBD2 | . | CASRTSGRDSYEQYF | TGTGCCAGCAGAACTAGCGGGAGAGATTCCTACGAGCAGTACTTC
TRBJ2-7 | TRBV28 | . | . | CASSLGSSYEQYF | TGTGCCAGCAGTCTAGGGAGCTCCTACGAGCAGTACTTC
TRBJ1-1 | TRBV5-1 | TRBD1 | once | CASSLAGQGAANIGEAFF | TGCGCCAGCAGCTTGGCCGGACAGGGGGCCGCCAATATCGGGGAAGCTTTCTTT
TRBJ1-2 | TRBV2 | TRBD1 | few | CASSETRQGIGYGYTF | TGTGCCAGCAGTGAGACCAGACAGGGGATTGGCTATGGCTACACCTTC
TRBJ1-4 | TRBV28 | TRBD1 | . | CASSFLYGTGEGTNEKLFF | TGTGCCAGCAGTTTCCTCTACGGGACAGGGGAGGGTACTAATGAAAAACTGTTTTTT
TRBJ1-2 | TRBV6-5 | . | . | CASSYSRAPPYGYTF | TGTGCCAGCAGTTACTCGAGGGCCCCTCCCTATGGCTACACCTTC
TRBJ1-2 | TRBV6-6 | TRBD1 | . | CASSPGQGLSYGYTF | TGTGCCAGCAGTCCAGGACAGGGTTTAAGCTATGGCTACACCTTC
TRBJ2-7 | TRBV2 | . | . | CASRGDTIYEQYF | TGTGCCAGCAGGGGGGACACGATCTACGAGCAGTACTTC
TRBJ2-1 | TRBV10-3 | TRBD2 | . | CAISAREGSYNEQFF | TGTGCCATCAGTGCGCGGGAGGGCTCCTACAATGAGCAGTTCTTC
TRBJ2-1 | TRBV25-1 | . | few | CASSPGLFSYNEQFF | TGTGCCAGCAGCCCCGGACTGTTCTCCTACAATGAGCAGTTCTTC
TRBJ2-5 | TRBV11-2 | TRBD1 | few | CASSVWNRGFEETQYF | TGTGCCAGCAGCGTGTGGAACAGGGGTTTCGAAGAGACCCAGTACTTC
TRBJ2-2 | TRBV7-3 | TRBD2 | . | CASSQLAGLGELFF | TGTGCCAGCAGCCAACTAGCGGGATTAGGGGAGCTGTTTTTT
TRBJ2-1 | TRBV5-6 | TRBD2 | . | CASSYGLAVYNEQFF | TGTGCCAGCAGCTACGGACTAGCTGTATACAATGAGCAGTTCTTC
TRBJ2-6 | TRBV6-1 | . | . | CASSGAGRGSGANVLTF | TGTGCCAGCAGTGGGGCGGGAAGAGGCTCTGGGGCCAACGTCCTGACTTTC
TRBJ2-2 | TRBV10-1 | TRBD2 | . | CASSERDYLYTGELFF | TGCGCCAGCAGTGAGAGGGACTATCTGTACACCGGGGAGCTGTTTTTT
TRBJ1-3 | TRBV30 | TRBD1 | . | CAWGGGTGDGNTIYF | TGTGCCTGGGGAGGAGGGACAGGCGACGGAAACACCATATATTTT
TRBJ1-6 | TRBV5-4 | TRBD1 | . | CASSKDRGDYNSPLHF | TGTGCCAGCAGCAAGGACAGGGGCGACTATAATTCACCCCTCCACTTT
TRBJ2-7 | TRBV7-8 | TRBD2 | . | CASRHGGISYEQYF | TGTGCCAGCAGACACGGGGGGATCTCCTACGAGCAGTACTTC
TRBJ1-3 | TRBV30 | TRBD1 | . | CAWSVQGSGSSSGNTIYF | TGTGCCTGGAGTGTACAGGGGAGTGGCAGCAGCTCTGGAAACACCATATATTTT
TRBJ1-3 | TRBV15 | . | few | CATSRTRDISSGNTIYF | TGTGCCACCAGCAGGACGAGGGACATCTCCTCTGGAAACACCATATATTTT
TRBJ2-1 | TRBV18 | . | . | CASSPVAGNYEQFF | TGTGCCAGCTCACCAGTCGCGGGAAACTATGAGCAGTTCTTC